This T cell receptor beta chain originates from a study of T cells in women clearing cervical HPV infection. Regarding the study as a whole: TRBV6-7 relative abundance averaged approximately 0.1% in cases and 0.15% to 0.2% in controls.

Frequency places this clone as medium-sized. Its specificity is unknown. The sequence runs out 3 residues before the end of the CDR3; the remainder is reconstructed from the germline J gene. The germline V gene has CDR1 SNHLY and CDR2 FYNNEI. The V end lost 7 bases, the J end lost 7 bases, and 17 bases lay between the germline ends. The CDR3 contains 14 residues. TCR beta CDR3 amplified by multiplex PCR from 950 to 1,500 ng genomic DNA. Sequencing was performed with immunoSEQ multiplex PCR; in TCRdb, only in-frame clones are kept and a portion is missing. Its table lists more than 20,000 clones. Sequencing used blood buffy coat. This clonotype was obtained from a woman aged 18 to 75 with a cervical HPV16 infection that either progressed to CIN3+ or cleared (not recorded which). This chain links TRBV2 with TRBJ1-5; D might be TRBD1 (5 bases). CDR3: CASTSGGGLQPQHF. The sequenced part of the CDR3 DNA is TGTGCCAGCACCTCTGGCGGGGGGTTACAGCCC.